The 21 T cell receptor beta chains presented below share a single source sample, sequenced in a study of T cell responses to AZD1222 COVID-19 vaccine. TCRdb's copy holds only in-frame clones and misses some; the assay was immunoSEQ multiplex PCR. The sample has 140,000 to 150,000 clones, approximately 78% seen once. The source was peripheral blood, collected on day 0 of MenACWY control vaccination. These receptors were obtained from an adult in good health.

V is TRBV3-1 (or the pseudogene TRBV3-2) and J is TRBJ2-6, with TRBD2 matching 7 bases. The CDR3 spans 15 residues. Trimming removed 4 bases from V and 0 bases from J; junction bases left unmatched: 0. From germline, CDR1 is LGHDT and CDR2 YNNKEL (reference sequence). The CDR3 loop is CASSPGGSGANVLTF. The CDR3 DNA follows: TGTGCCAGCAGCCCGGGGGGCTCTGGGGCCAACGTCCTGACTTTC.

The chain combines TRBV11-2 with TRBJ1-2, with 9 bases that match TRBD1. V trimming: 5 bases; J trimming: 4 bases; junction bases outside the gene matches: 8. In germline, CDR1 is SGHAT, CDR2 FQNNGV. The CDR3 contains 15 residues. The CDR3 sequence: CASSPRTGAPYGYTF. CDR3 DNA sequence: TGTGCCAGCAGCCCAAGGACAGGGGCCCCCTATGGCTACACCTTC.

The chain employs TRBV7-6 and TRBJ1-2, with TRBD1 matching 7 bases. CDR1 is SGHVS, CDR2 FNYEAQ, per germline. V lost 2 bases and J lost 4; bases outside the gene matches: 4. The CDR3 sequence is 14 residues long. The chain's CDR3 is CASSLTRTGYGYTF. The CDR3, as DNA: TGTGCCAGCAGCTTAACCAGGACAGGCTATGGCTACACCTTC. Variable domain in full (rest from reference TRBV7-6 and TRBJ1-2): GAGVSQSPRYKVTKRGQDVALRCDPISGHVSLYWYRQALGQGPEFLTYFNYEAQQDKSGLPNDRFSAERPEGSISTLTIQRTEQRDSAMYRCASSLTRTGYGYTFGSGTRLTVV.

This chain joins TRBV14 and TRBJ1-1, with 11 bases fitting TRBD1. Germline V CDR1 and CDR2: SGHDN, FVKESK. Trimming cost V 4 bases and J 8 bases; bases outside gene matches: 9. This CDR3 is built from 15 residues. The CDR3 protein is CASSRTGGFRIEAFF. CDR3 DNA: TGTGCCAGCAGCCGGACAGGGGGCTTTAGGATCGAAGCTTTCTTT. Full variable domain (remainder filled in from reference TRBV14 and TRBJ1-1): EAGVTQFPSHSVIEKGQTVTLRCDPISGHDNLYWYRRVMGKEIKFLLHFVKESKQDESGMPNNRFLAERTGGTYSTLKVQPAELEDSGVYFCASSRTGGFRIEAFFGQGTRLTVV.

The chain links TRBV11-2 to TRBJ1-1; 7 nucleotides align to TRBD1. Trimming at V came to 1 base and at J to 6 bases, leaving 5 bases not matched to a gene. This CDR3 has 14 residues. CDR1 SGHAT and CDR2 FQNNGV come from the germline V gene. The CDR3 nucleotides read TGTGCCAGCAGCTTAGCGCGACAGGGTGCTGAAGCTTTCTTT. Its translation is CASSLARQGAEAFF.

There are many counts of this clone. This chain joins TRBV6-6 and TRBJ1-2; D is perhaps TRBD1 (6 bases). The germline CDR1 and CDR2 sequences are MNHNY and SVGAGI (reference sequence). The CDR3 is 16 residues long. Trimming took off 4 bases at V and 2 bases at J, with 17 bases between the two ends. The CDR3 loop reads CASSSMKPGQNYGYTF. The CDR3 nucleotides are TGTGCCAGCAGTTCGATGAAGCCGGGACAAAACTATGGCTACACCTTC.

This clone was detected only once. The CDR3: CAWSVRAVYGYTF. CDR3 sequence (DNA): TGTGCCTGGAGTGTACGGGCAGTCTATGGCTACACCTTC. The V gene is TRBV30, the J gene TRBJ1-2; no clear D gene. V lost 0 bases, J lost 4 bases, and 9 bases lay in between. The CDR3 length is 13 residues. Germline values: CDR1 GTSNPN, CDR2 SVGIG (reference sequence).

This rearrangement joins TRBV7-6 to TRBJ2-7; D unclear. CDR1 and CDR2 (germline): SGHVS, FNYEAQ. V lost 1 base to trimming and J lost 3 bases, with 7 bases between them. The length of the CDR3 is 13 residues. The CDR3 spells CASSLGEGYEQYF. The CDR3 nucleotides are TGTGCCAGCAGCTTAGGGGAAGGCTACGAGCAGTACTTC.

This sequence joins TRBV28 and TRBJ1-1; D is unresolved. Trimming pared 5 bases from V and 2 bases from J, leaving 12 bases between. The CDR3 has 14 residues. Germline CDR1 reads MDHEN; CDR2 reads SYDVKM. The CDR3 region is CASSPQIGNTEAFF. The CDR3, as DNA: TGTGCCAGCAGTCCACAGATAGGTAACACTGAAGCTTTCTTT.

The chain couples TRBV5-6 to TRBJ1-6; D is uncertain. The CDR3 is 15 amino acids. V was clipped by 3 bases and J by 6 bases, with 13 bases between them. CDR1 is SGHDT, CDR2 YYEEEE, per germline. The CDR3 loop is CASSSGQTLNSPLHF. The CDR3 DNA sequence: TGTGCCAGCAGCTCGGGTCAGACGCTTAATTCACCCCTCCACTTT.

The chain uses TRBV9 and TRBJ2-1; 7 bases fit TRBD2. CDR3 length equals 15 residues. V lost 4 bases, J lost 3 bases, and 7 bases stayed unmatched. Per the germline V gene, CDR1 is SGDLS and CDR2 is YYNGEE. CDR3 DNA: TGTGCCAGCAGCCCCTCGGGGGGATACTACAATGAGCAGTTCTTC. Its translation: CASSPSGGYYNEQFF.

The J gene is TRBJ1-4, the V gene TRBV7-2; TRBD1 is a possible D gene (6 bases). Germline V gene sequence: CDR1 SGHTA, CDR2 FQGNSA. This CDR3 is built from 15 residues. V shed 6 bases and J shed 8 bases, with 19 bases lying between them. CDR3 DNA sequence: TGTGCCAGCAGTCAATCCCAGGGCAGGGGAGAAAAACTGTTTTTT. Translated, it gives CASSQSQGRGEKLFF.

The genes are TRBV27 and TRBJ2-7; 7 nucleotides match TRBD1. V dropped 2 bases and J dropped 10; count of bases not matched to a gene: 5. The CDR3 length is 12 residues. Germline lookup yields CDR1 MNHEY and CDR2 SMNVEV (reference sequence). The CDR3 here is CASSLDRVKQYF. The CDR3 region has the DNA TGTGCCAGCAGTTTAGACAGGGTGAAACAGTACTTC.

The J gene is TRBJ1-3, the V gene TRBV7-6; no firm D call. V was clipped by 1 base and J by 4 bases, with 14 bases between them. The CDR3 is 16 residues long. Germline V gene lookup returns CDR1 SGHVS and CDR2 FNYEAQ. CDR3 sequence reads: CASSLGVQVTGNTIYF. The CDR3 region has the DNA TGTGCCAGCAGCTTAGGCGTCCAGGTCACGGGAAACACCATATATTTT.

The chain couples TRBV3-1 (or the pseudogene TRBV3-2) to TRBJ2-2; D gene uncertain. V shed 0 bases and J shed 0 bases, with 11 bases lying between them. CDR1 and CDR2 (germline): LGHDT, YNNKEL (reference sequence). This CDR3 has 17 amino acids. The CDR3 is CASSQDMRSANTGELFF. DNA of the CDR3: TGTGCCAGCAGCCAAGATATGCGCAGCGCGAACACCGGGGAGCTGTTTTTT.

This clone appeared a single time. The chain uses TRBV11-1 and TRBJ1-5; 7 bases are a match to TRBD1. The CDR3 runs to 13 residues. In germline, CDR1 is SGHAT, CDR2 FQDESV (reference sequence). V dropped 6 bases and J dropped 4; count of bases not matched to a gene: 3. CDR3 sequence: CASSLDRNQPQHF. CDR3 DNA sequence: TGTGCCAGCAGTTTGGACAGGAATCAGCCCCAGCATTTT.

The rearrangement links TRBV11-2 to TRBJ2-1; 14 bases align to TRBD2. Trimming took 4 bases from V and 5 from J; bases not matched to a gene: 4. This CDR3 contains 16 residues. The germline gives CDR1 SGHAT, CDR2 FQNNGV. Here the CDR3 DNA reads TGTGCCAGCAGCTCATGGACTAGCGGGGGGAACAATGAGCAGTTCTTC. It codes for CASSSWTSGGNNEQFF.

V is TRBV12-3 or TRBV12-4 and J is TRBJ2-1; TRBD2 is a possible D gene (7 bases). The CDR3 sequence is 13 residues long. V shed 6 bases and J shed 6 bases, with 12 bases lying between them. This CDR3 reads CASRQRGGNEQFF. CDR3 in DNA: TGTGCCAGCAGGCAGAGGGGGGGCAATGAGCAGTTCTTC.

The V call is TRBV10-3, the J call TRBJ2-1; maybe TRBD1 (6 bases). Looked up from germline, CDR1 is ENHRY and CDR2 is SYGVKD. The CDR3 consists of 15 residues. The V end was cut by 2 bases, the J end by 7 bases, with 15 bases between. The CDR3 nucleotides read TGTGCCATCAGTGAGCACAGGGTTGAGGGGAATGAGCAGTTCTTC. Encoded protein: CAISEHRVEGNEQFF.

CDR3 in DNA: TGTGCCAGTAGCGGGGGGCAGGGGAGCTCCTACGAGCAGTACTTC. Translated, it gives CASSGGQGSSYEQYF. The genes are TRBV19 and TRBJ2-7; weak D call: TRBD2 (7 bases). V lost 6 bases to trimming and J lost 0 bases, with 15 bases between them. CDR1 is LNHDA and CDR2 is SQIVND in the germline V gene (reference sequence). This CDR3 spans 15 amino acids.

The chain has TRBV28 and TRBJ1-5, with 8 bases lining up with TRBD1. CDR3 length: 18 amino acids. Trimming removed 6 bases from V and 2 bases from J; junction bases left unmatched: 15. The germline V gene encodes CDR1 MDHEN and CDR2 SYDVKM. This CDR3 is CASSPTGDGLLGNQPQHF. The CDR3 DNA sequence: TGTGCCAGCAGCCCGACAGGGGACGGACTCTTGGGCAATCAGCCCCAGCATTTT.